This T cell receptor (beta chain) was profiled in a study of cytomegalovirus exposure and HLA in healthy donors. This clone was seen at least ten times. With 60 Vbeta and 13 Jbeta primers, the PCR was carried out. Clones were read by immunoSEQ multiplex PCR, and TCRdb kept only the in-frame ones, dropping some. The sample records more than 90,000 clones, 78% being singletons. CDR1 MNHEY and CDR2 SVGAGI come from the germline V gene. The V and J ends lost 5 bases and 8 bases respectively, with 15 bases between them. The CDR3 spans 13 residues. The receptor's source is a woman between 40 and 55 years old in good health and CMV-seropositive. J is TRBJ1-2 and V is TRBV6-5, with no clear D. The material sequenced was PBMCs. The CDR3 sequence: CASSATLGQGYTF. CDR3 DNA: TGTGCCAGCAGTGCCACACTTGGGCAAGGCTACACCTTC.